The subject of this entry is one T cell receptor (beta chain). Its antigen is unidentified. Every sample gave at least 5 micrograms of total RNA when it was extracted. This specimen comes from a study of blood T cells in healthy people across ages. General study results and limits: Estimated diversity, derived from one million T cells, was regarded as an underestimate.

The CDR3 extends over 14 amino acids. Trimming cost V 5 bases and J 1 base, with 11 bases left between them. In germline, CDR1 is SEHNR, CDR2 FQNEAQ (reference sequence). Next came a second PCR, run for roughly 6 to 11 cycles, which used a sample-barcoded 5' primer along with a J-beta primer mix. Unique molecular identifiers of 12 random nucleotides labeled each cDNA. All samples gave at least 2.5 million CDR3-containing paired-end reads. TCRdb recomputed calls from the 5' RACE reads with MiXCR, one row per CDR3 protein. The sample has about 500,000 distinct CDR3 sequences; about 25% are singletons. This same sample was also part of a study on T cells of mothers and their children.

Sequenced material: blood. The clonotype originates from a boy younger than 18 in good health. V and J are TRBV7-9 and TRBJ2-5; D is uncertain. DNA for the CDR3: TGTGCCAGCAGCCCCCGTACGCCCCAAGAGACCCAGTACTTC. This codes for CASSPRTPQETQYF.